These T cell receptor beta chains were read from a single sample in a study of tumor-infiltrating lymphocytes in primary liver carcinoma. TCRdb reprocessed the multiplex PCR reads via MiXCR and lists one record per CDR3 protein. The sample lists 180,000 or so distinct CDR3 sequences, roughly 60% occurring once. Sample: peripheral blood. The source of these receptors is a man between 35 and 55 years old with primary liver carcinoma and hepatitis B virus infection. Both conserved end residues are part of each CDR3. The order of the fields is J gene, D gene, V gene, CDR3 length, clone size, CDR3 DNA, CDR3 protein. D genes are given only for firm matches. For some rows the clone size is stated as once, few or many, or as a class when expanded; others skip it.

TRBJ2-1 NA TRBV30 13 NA TGTGCCTGGGCCAGGGACCCCTACAATGAGCAGTTCTTC CAWARDPYNEQFF
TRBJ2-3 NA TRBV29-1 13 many TGCAGCGTTGAGAGGGGGGACACAGATACGCAGTATTTT CSVERGDTDTQYF
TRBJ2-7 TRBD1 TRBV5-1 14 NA TGCGCCAGCAGCTATGGACAGGGGGCGATTGAGCAGTACTTC CASSYGQGAIEQYF
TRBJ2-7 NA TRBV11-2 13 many TGTGCCAGCAGCACGACTAGAACCTACGAGCAGTACTTC CASSTTRTYEQYF
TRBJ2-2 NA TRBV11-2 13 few TGTGCCAGCAGCTTAGTAGTCGCCGGGGGGCTGTTTTTT CASSLVVAGGLFF
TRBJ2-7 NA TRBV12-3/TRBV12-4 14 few TGTGCCAGCAGTTCCCTTATGGAATCCTACGAGCAGTACTTC CASSSLMESYEQYF
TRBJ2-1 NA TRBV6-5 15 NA TGTGCCAGCAGTAATCGAGCGGTTGCTTACAATGAGCAGTTCTTC CASSNRAVAYNEQFF
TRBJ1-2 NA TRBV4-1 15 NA TGCGCCAGCAGCCCTCCGGGAATGGGTAACTATGGCTACACCTTC CASSPPGMGNYGYTF
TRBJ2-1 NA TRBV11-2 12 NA TGTGCCCACAGCTTAGCTCCCAATGAGCAGTTCTTC CAHSLAPNEQFF
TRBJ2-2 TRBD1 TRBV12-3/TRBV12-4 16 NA TGTGTCAGCAGACGGAGGGGACAGGGAAGCACCGGGGAGCTGTTTTTT CVSRRRGQGSTGELFF
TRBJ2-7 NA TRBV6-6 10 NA TGTGCCAGCAGGGGCTACGAGCAGTACTTC CASRGYEQYF
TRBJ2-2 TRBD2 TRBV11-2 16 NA TGTACCAGCAGCTTAGTGGCGCTAGCGGGGACCGGGAAGCTGTTTTTT CTSSLVALAGTGKLFF
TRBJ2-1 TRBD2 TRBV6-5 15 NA TGTGCCAGCACCCACGGCAGCGGGGATGGGTATGAGCAGTTCTTC CASTHGSGDGYEQFF
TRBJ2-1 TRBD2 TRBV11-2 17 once TGTGCCAGCAACTCTCGTCCCGGGACTAGCTTTTACAATGAGCAGTTCTTC CASNSRPGTSFYNEQFF
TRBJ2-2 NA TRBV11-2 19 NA TGTGCCAGCAGCTTATATCGAGGGGGAGTGCTCCCGAACACCGGGGAGCTGTTTTTT CASSLYRGGVLPNTGELFF
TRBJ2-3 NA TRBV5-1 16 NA TGCGCCAGCAGCCTACTAGCTGTCCCTAGCACAGATACGCAGTATTTT CASSLLAVPSTDTQYF
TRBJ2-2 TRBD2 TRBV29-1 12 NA TGCAGCTCTCGGGGGGGGATCGGGGAGCTGTTTTTT CSSRGGIGELFF
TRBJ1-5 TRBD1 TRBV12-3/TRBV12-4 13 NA TGTGCTAGCAAGGGACAGGGGGGACAGCCCCAGCATTTT CASKGQGGQPQHF
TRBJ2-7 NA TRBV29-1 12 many TGCAGCGTTGTTGGTTCTTCCTACGAGCAGTACTTC CSVVGSSYEQYF
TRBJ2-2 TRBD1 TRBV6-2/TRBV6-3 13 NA TGTGCCAGCACTAACAGACAGGGCGGGGAGCTGTTTTTT CASTNRQGGELFF
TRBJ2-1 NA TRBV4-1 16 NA TGCGCCAGCAGTGAGGAGCCCTCGAGGGCCTACAATGGGCAGTTCTTC CASSEEPSRAYNGQFF
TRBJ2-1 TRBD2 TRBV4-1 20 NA TGCGCCAGCAGCCAAGAGGGGTGGGGAACTAGCGGGAGTTCGAATAATGAGCAGTTCTTC CASSQEGWGTSGSSNNEQFF
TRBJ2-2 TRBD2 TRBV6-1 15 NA TGTGCCAGCACCCCTAGCGGGAGTTTTTCCGGGGAGCTGTTTTTT CASTPSGSFSGELFF
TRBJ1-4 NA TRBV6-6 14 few TGTGCCAGCAGGGAGGACCCAACTAATGAAAAACTGTTTTTT CASREDPTNEKLFF
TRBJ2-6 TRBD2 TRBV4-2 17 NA TGTGCCAGCAGCCAAGACGGGGGGACGTCTGGGGCCAACGTCCTGACTTTC CASSQDGGTSGANVLTF
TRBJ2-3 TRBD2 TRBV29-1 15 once TGCGGCGTTGAGGGCGGGAGGGATTTCGCAGATACGCAGTATTTT CGVEGGRDFADTQYF
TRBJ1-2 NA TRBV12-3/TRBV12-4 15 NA TGTGCCAGCAGTTTAGCGAGGCAGGGGCGTTATGGCTACACCTTC CASSLARQGRYGYTF
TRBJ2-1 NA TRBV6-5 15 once TGTGCCAGCAGTTACTCGGGAACTCCGAACAATGATCAGTTCTTC CASSYSGTPNNDQFF
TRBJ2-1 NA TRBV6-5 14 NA TGTGCCAGCAGTCCCCTAGCGAATTACAATGGGCAGTTCTTC CASSPLANYNGQFF
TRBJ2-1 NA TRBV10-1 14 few TGCGCCAGCAGTGAGTCGGCAGCCCACAATGAGCAGTTCTTC CASSESAAHNEQFF
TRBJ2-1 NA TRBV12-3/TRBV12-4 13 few TGTGCCAGCAGTTCTCGGACAGACAATGAGCAGTTCTTC CASSSRTDNEQFF
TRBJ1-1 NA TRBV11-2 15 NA TGTGCCAGCAGCCGGACGGGCGAGGTAGGTACTGTAGCTTTCTTT CASSRTGEVGTVAFF
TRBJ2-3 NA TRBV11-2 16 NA TGTGCCAGCAGCTCCCGGACTATCGGGAGTCCAGATACGCAGTATTTC CASSSRTIGSPDTQYF
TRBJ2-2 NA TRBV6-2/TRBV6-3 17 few TGTGCCAGCAGTTACTCTGCCAGCGGGACAGACACCGGGGAGCTGTTTTTT CASSYSASGTDTGELFF
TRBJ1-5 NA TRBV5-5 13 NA TGTGTCAGCAGCTTTGATGGCAATCAGCCCCAGCATTTT CVSSFDGNQPQHF
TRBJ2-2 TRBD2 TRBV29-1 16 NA TGCAGCGTTGCCGGACTAGCGGGAATTTTTACCGGGGAGCTGTTTTTT CSVAGLAGIFTGELFF
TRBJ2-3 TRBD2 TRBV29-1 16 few TGCAGCGTTCCCGGGACTAGCGGGGTCGCCACAGATACGCAGTATTTT CSVPGTSGVATDTQYF
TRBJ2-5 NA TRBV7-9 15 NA TGTGCCAGCAGCTTAGCCACCGGGACAACGGAGACCCAGTACTTC CASSLATGTTETQYF
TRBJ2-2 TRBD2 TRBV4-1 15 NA TGCGCCAGCAGCCAGACTAGCGGGAACACCGGGGAGCTGTTTTTT CASSQTSGNTGELFF
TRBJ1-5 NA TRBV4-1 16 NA TGCGCCAGCAGACCTCGACACGGTGGGGACAATCAGCCCCAGCATTTT CASRPRHGGDNQPQHF
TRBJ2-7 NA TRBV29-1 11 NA TGCAGCATACCGGGGGACTACGAGCAGTACTTC CSIPGDYEQYF
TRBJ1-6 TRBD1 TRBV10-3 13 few TGTGCCATCCGGGGACAGGGTGGGTCACCCCTCCACTTT CAIRGQGGSPLHF
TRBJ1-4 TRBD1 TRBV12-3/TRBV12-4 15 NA TGTGCCAGCAGTTTAGCGGGGACAGGCAATGAAAAACTGTTTTTT CASSLAGTGNEKLFF
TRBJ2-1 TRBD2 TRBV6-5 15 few TGTGCCAGCAGGGACCAGGGACTAGCACCCAATGAGCAGTTCTTC CASRDQGLAPNEQFF
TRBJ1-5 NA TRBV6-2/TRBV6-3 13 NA TGTGCCAGCAGGCCCGCAGGGGCTCAGCCCCAGCATTTT CASRPAGAQPQHF
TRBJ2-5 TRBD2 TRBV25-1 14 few TGTGCCAGCAGTAACCGGGGGGGCGAAGAGACCCAGTACTTC CASSNRGGEETQYF
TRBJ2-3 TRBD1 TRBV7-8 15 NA TGTGCCAGCAGCAAGACACGGGACAGATCAGATACGCAGTATTTT CASSKTRDRSDTQYF
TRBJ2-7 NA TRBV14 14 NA TGTGCCAGCAGCCAATCCTTAAGCTCCTACGAGCAGTACTTC CASSQSLSSYEQYF
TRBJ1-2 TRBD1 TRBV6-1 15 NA TGTGCCAGCAGTGAAGTAGGGACAGGGGGTAAAGGCTACACCTTC CASSEVGTGGKGYTF
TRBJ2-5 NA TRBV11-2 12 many TGTGCCAGCAGCTTCCTAACCGAGACCCAGTACTTC CASSFLTETQYF
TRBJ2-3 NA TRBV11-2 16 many TGTGCCAGCAGCTCGGGAACTTTGGAGGTTGGAGATACGCAGTATTTT CASSSGTLEVGDTQYF